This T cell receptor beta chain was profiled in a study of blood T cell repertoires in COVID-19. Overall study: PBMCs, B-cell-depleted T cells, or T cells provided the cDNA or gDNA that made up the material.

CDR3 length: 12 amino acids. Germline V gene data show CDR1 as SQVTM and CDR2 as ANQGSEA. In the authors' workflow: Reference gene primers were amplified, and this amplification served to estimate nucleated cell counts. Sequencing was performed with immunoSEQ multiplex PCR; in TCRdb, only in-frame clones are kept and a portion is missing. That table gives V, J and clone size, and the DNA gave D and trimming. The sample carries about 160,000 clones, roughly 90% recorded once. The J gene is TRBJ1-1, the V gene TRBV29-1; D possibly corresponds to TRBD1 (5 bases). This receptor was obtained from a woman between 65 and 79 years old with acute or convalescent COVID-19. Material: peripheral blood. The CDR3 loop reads CSSSWGRTEAFF. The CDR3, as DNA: TGCAGTTCGTCCTGGGGCCGGACTGAAGCTTTCTTT.